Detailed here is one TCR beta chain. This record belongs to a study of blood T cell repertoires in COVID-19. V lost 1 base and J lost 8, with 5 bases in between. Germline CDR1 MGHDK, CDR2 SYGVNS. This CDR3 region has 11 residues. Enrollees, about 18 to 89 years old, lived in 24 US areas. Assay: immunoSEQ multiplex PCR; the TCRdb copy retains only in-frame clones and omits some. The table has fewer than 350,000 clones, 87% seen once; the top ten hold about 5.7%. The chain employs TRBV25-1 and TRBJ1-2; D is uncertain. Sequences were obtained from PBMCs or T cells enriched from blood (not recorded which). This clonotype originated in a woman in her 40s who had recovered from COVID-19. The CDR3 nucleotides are TGTGCCAGCAGTGAATCTCGGGGCTACACCTTC. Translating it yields CASSESRGYTF.